What follows are 21 T cell receptor beta chains derived from one specimen sequenced in a study of lymphopenia after photon versus proton radiotherapy. Sequencing was performed with immunoSEQ multiplex PCR; in TCRdb, only in-frame clones are kept and a portion is missing. The table includes about 28,000 clones, about 81% detected once. Sequencing used peripheral blood, obtained from a patient treated with photon-based radiotherapy. These TCRs come from a man aged 50-59 years with gastric cancer.

Comments on this clone: The identical CDR3 is also encoded by other nucleotide sequences in the sample. The V gene is TRBV6-6, the J gene TRBJ2-3, with 9 nucleotides matching TRBD1. With V trimmed by 6 bases and J by 1 base, 5 bases remained unmatched. Germline lookup yields CDR1 MNHNY and CDR2 SVGAGI (reference sequence). The CDR3 is 15 amino acids. CDR3 bases: TGTGCCAGCAGGACCCGGGACAGGGGCACAGATACGCAGTATTTT. Its protein product is CASRTRDRGTDTQYF.

The rearrangement uses TRBV19 and TRBJ1-3; no clear D gene. V lost 10 bases to trimming and J lost 0 bases, with 16 bases between them. Germline V gene lookup returns CDR1 LNHDA and CDR2 SQIVND (reference sequence). This CDR3 has 15 residues. CDR3 sequence: CATSPDGASGNTIYF. Written as DNA, the CDR3 is TGTGCCACCAGCCCGGACGGAGCCTCTGGAAACACCATATATTTT.

This clone was observed once. The J gene is TRBJ2-3, the V gene TRBV4-3; D not certain. Germline V gene data show CDR1 as LGHNA and CDR2 as YSLEER. V lost 0 bases, J lost 0 bases, and 7 bases lay in between. The CDR3 runs 15 residues. The CDR3 loop is CASSQDLSSTDTQYF. CDR3 DNA: TGCGCCAGCAGCCAAGATTTGAGTAGCACAGATACGCAGTATTTT.

J is TRBJ2-3 and V is TRBV14; TRBD2 matches at 11 bases. V trimming: 3 bases; J trimming: 0 bases; junction bases outside the gene matches: 8. The CDR3 is 18 residues long. In germline, CDR1 is SGHDN, CDR2 FVKESK. CDR3 nucleotides: TGTGCCAGCAGCCACGGGATAATAGCGGGGGGGAGCACAGATACGCAGTATTTT. Translating it yields CASSHGIIAGGSTDTQYF.

V gene TRBV15 combines with J gene TRBJ1-5; 9 nucleotides match TRBD1. The CDR3 has 17 residues. V trimming: 3 bases; J trimming: 2 bases; junction bases outside the gene matches: 8. Germline CDR1 reads LNHNV; CDR2 reads YYDKDF (reference sequence). The CDR3 spells CATSSIQGARGNQPQHF. In nucleotides, the CDR3 is TGTGCCACCAGCAGCATACAGGGGGCGAGAGGCAATCAGCCCCAGCATTTT.

The V gene is TRBV4-1, the J gene TRBJ1-1, with a possible D match to TRBD1 (6 bases). Germline V CDR1 and CDR2: MGHRA, YSYEKL. V lost 2 bases and J 9 bases, leaving 10 bases between the germline ends. The CDR3 totals 12 residues. The CDR3 sequence: CASSQTGLQAFF. CDR3 bases: TGCGCCAGCAGCCAAACAGGGTTGCAAGCTTTCTTT.

This clone has just one count. The rearrangement links TRBV7-3 to TRBJ2-2, with D maybe TRBD1 (5 bases). Trimming left V 1 base short and J 1 base short, with 10 bases between. The CDR3 spans 16 residues. CDR1 and CDR2 (germline): SGHTA, FQGTGA. The CDR3 region is CASSLKGRENTGELFF. The DNA for the CDR3 is TGTGCCAGCAGCTTAAAGGGCAGGGAGAACACCGGGGAGCTGTTTTTT.

The table lists this clone with a count of one. The V gene is TRBV7-3, the J gene TRBJ1-1; D is unclear. The V and J ends lost 0 bases and 5 bases respectively, with 13 bases between them. Germline V gene sequence: CDR1 SGHTA, CDR2 FQGTGA. The CDR3 runs to 15 residues. The CDR3 nucleotides are TGTGCCAGCAGCTTAACCCCAGGATCCAATACTGAAGCTTTCTTT. Its translation: CASSLTPGSNTEAFF.

Details on this clone: A far larger clone differs by one base, so this is likely a read error. The chain is built from TRBV5-1 and TRBJ1-5, with TRBD1 matching 8 bases. J was trimmed by 3 bases and V by 4 bases; bases with no gene match: 6. Germline V gene sequence: CDR1 SGHRS, CDR2 YFSETQ. The CDR3 has 15 amino acids. DNA for the CDR3: TGCGCCAGCAGCCGCGACAGGGGAGTCAATCAGCCCCAGCATTTT. Its protein is CASSRDRGVNQPQHF.

The gene calls are TRBV7-9 and TRBJ1-1; 10 bases are shared with TRBD1. The CDR3 contains 15 residues. J gave up 5 bases and V 4 bases, and 7 bases lay outside the gene matches. Germline-derived CDR1 and CDR2 are SEHNR and FQNEAQ (reference sequence). The CDR3 region has the DNA TGTGCCAGCAGCTCGTCGGGACAGGGGAGGACTGAAGCTTTCTTT. Translating gives CASSSSGQGRTEAFF. The full variable domain, rest sourced from reference TRBV7-9 and TRBJ1-1, is DTGVSQNPRHKITKRGQNVTFRCDPISEHNRLYWYRQTLGQGPEFLTYFQNEAQLEKSRLLSDRFSAERPKGSFSTLEIQRTEQGDSAMYLCASSSSGQGRTEAFFGQGTRLTVV.

The V and J genes are TRBV6-1 and TRBJ1-1; no firm D call. The V and J ends lost 10 bases and 1 base respectively, with 13 bases between them. Germline CDR1 and CDR2: MNHNS and SASEGT. The CDR3 has 13 amino acids. In nucleotides, the CDR3 is TGTGCCACCTCATGGAGTCCGAACACTGAAGCTTTCTTT. It yields the protein CATSWSPNTEAFF.

This clone was seen a handful of times. This chain connects TRBV18 to TRBJ1-1; 9 bases line up with TRBD1. Germline V lookup: CDR1 KGHSH, CDR2 LQKENI. After removal of 6 bases from V and 7 bases from J, the junction contained 6 bases not matched to a gene. The CDR3 extends over 13 amino acids. The CDR3 reads CASSMGQGVEAFF. The CDR3 DNA reads TGTGCCAGCTCCATGGGACAGGGAGTTGAAGCTTTCTTT. The full variable domain, with the rest looked up from reference TRBV18 and TRBJ1-1, is NAGVMQNPRHLVRRRGQEARLRCSPMKGHSHVYWYRQLPEEGLKFMVYLQKENIIDESGMPKERFSAEFPKEGPSILRIQQVVRGDSAAYFCASSMGQGVEAFFGQGTRLTVV.

The chain has TRBV28 and TRBJ1-5; tentatively, D is TRBD1 (5 bases). V was clipped by 4 bases and J by 5 bases, with 12 bases between them. Germline V CDR1 and CDR2: MDHEN, SYDVKM. CDR3 length equals 14 residues. The CDR3 spells CASSSGLTYQPQHF. CDR3 in DNA: TGTGCCAGCAGTTCGGGACTCACATATCAGCCCCAGCATTTT.

V usage is TRBV5-1 and J usage is TRBJ2-7; D not certain. Germline assignment: CDR1 SGHRS and CDR2 YFSETQ. The CDR3 has 11 residues. With 1 base removed from V and 7 bases from J, the gap between germline ends came to 6 bases. The CDR3 is CASSLMAEQYV. The CDR3 bases are TGCGCCAGCAGCTTGATGGCTGAGCAGTACGTC.

The CDR3 protein is CASSEAFF. Here the CDR3 DNA reads TGTGCCAGCAGTGAAGCTTTCTTT. The chain recombines TRBV6-1 with TRBJ1-1; D not resolved. Germline CDR1 and CDR2: MNHNS and SASEGT. V dropped 0 bases and J dropped 13 bases, with 0 bases sitting between them. The length of the CDR3 is 8 residues.

The chain carries TRBV29-1 and TRBJ2-1; 13 nucleotides align to TRBD2. CDR3 length equals 17 residues. Germline loops: CDR1 SQVTM, CDR2 ANQGSEA. The junction had 17 bases not matched to a gene; V was cut back by 7 bases and J by 8 bases. For the CDR3, the DNA is TGCAGCGGCACGGGGGCCACCACTAGCGGGGGGGCTTATGAGCAGTTCTTC. Protein product: CSGTGATTSGGAYEQFF.

This chain links TRBV7-9 with TRBJ1-2; D remains unclear. The CDR3 loop spans 13 amino acids. Germline lookup yields CDR1 SEHNR and CDR2 FQNEAQ (reference sequence). V was trimmed by 0 bases and J by 8 bases, leaving 10 bases between them. CDR3 region: CASSLAVGEGYTF. CDR3 sequence (DNA): TGTGCCAGCAGCTTAGCCGTCGGGGAAGGCTACACCTTC.

The chain recombines TRBV19 with TRBJ2-5, with TRBD2 as a possible D gene (5 bases). V lost 6 bases and J lost 5, with 13 bases in between. CDR3 length equals 13 residues. The germline gives CDR1 LNHDA, CDR2 SQIVND (reference sequence). The DNA for the CDR3 is TGTGCCAGTAGCCTCTCACGGAGGGAGACCCAGTACTTC. Translated, it gives CASSLSRRETQYF.

The chain carries TRBV6-5 and TRBJ2-2; 10 bases map to TRBD1. This CDR3 contains 14 residues. Germline V gene sequence: CDR1 MNHEY, CDR2 SVGAGI. V shed 4 bases, J shed 6 bases, and the junction held 2 bases outside the gene matches. CDR3 sequence reads: CASSSGQGSGELFF. CDR3 nucleotide sequence: TGTGCCAGCAGTTCGGGACAGGGGTCCGGGGAGCTGTTTTTT.

V usage is TRBV2 and J usage is TRBJ2-7; TRBD2 might be the D (6 bases). The CDR3 runs 11 residues. V gave up 3 bases and J gave up 6 bases, with 6 bases separating them. The germline gives CDR1 SNHLY, CDR2 FYNNEI. CDR3 loop: CASSERGEQYF. The DNA for the CDR3 is TGTGCCAGCAGTGAGCGGGGCGAGCAGTACTTC.

This clone was found once. The rearrangement links TRBV5-1 to TRBJ1-1; 9 nucleotides align to TRBD1. The CDR3 has 16 amino acids. V dropped 3 bases and J dropped 3; count of bases not matched to a gene: 9. Germline V gives CDR1 SGHRS, CDR2 YFSETQ. The CDR3 here is CASSSTTGGAYTEAFF. The CDR3, as DNA: TGCGCCAGCAGCTCCACTACAGGGGGCGCATACACTGAAGCTTTCTTT.